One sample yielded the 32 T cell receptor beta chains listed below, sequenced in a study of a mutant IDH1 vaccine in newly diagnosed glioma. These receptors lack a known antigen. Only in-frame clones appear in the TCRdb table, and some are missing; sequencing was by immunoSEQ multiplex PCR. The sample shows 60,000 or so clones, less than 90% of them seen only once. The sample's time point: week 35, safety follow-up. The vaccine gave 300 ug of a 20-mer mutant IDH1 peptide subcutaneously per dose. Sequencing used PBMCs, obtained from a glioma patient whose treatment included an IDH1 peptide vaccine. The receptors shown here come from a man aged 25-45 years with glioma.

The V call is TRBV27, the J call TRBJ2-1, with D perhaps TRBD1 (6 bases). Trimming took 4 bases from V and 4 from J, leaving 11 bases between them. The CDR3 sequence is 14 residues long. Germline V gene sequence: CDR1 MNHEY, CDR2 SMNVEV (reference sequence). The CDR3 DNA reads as TGTGCCAGCAGTTCCCTACAGGGTTACAATGAGCAGTTCTTC. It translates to CASSSLQGYNEQFF.

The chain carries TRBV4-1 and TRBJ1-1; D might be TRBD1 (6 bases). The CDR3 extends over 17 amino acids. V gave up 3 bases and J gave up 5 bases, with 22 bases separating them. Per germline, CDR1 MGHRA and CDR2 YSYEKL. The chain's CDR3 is CASSQRGGRGPETEAFF. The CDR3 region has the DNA TGCGCCAGCAGCCAGAGAGGGGGGCGGGGGCCCGAGACTGAAGCTTTCTTT.

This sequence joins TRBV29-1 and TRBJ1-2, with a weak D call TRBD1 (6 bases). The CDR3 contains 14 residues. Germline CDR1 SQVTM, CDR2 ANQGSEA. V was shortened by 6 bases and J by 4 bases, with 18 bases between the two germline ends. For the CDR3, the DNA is TGCAGCGTCGGGGGCGACCTCGGGGGCTATGGCTACACCTTC. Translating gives CSVGGDLGGYGYTF. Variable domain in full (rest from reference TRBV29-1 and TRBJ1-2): SAVISQKPSRDICQRGTSLTIQCQVDSQVTMMFWYRQQPGQSLTLIATANQGSEATYESGFVIDKFPISRPNLTFSTLTVSNMSPEDSSIYLCSVGGDLGGYGYTFGSGTRLTVV.

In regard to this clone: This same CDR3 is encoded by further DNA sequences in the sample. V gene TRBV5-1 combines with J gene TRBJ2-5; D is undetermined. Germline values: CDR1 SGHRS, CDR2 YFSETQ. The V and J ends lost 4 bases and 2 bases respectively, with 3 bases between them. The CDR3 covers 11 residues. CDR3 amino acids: CASSLQETQYF. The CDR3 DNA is TGCGCCAGCAGCCTTCAAGAGACCCAGTACTTC. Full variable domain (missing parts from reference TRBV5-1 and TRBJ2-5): KAGVTQTPRYLIKTRGQQVTLSCSPISGHRSVSWYQQTPGQGLQFLFEYFSETQRNKGNFPGRFSGRQFSNSRSEMNVSTLELGDSALYLCASSLQETQYFGPGTRLLVL.

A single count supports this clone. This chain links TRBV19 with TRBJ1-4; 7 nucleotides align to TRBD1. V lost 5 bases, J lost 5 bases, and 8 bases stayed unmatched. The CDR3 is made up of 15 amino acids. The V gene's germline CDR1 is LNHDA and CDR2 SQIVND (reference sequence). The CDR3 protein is CASSLRDSRNEKLFF. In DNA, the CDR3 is TGTGCCAGTAGTCTGAGGGACAGCCGAAATGAAAAACTGTTTTTT. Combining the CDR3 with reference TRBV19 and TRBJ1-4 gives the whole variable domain DGGITQSPKYLFRKEGQNVTLSCEQNLNHDAMYWYRQDPGQGLRLIYYSQIVNDFQKGDIAEGYSVSREKKESFPLTVTSAQKNPTAFYLCASSLRDSRNEKLFFGSGTQLSVL.

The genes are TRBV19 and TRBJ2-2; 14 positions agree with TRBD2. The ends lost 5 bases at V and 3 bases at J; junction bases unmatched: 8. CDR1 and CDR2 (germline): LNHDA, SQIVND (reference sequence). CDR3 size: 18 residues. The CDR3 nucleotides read TGTGCCAGTAGTCCGACTAGCGGGGGGGCCGGGTACACCGGGGAGCTGTTTTTT. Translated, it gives CASSPTSGGAGYTGELFF.

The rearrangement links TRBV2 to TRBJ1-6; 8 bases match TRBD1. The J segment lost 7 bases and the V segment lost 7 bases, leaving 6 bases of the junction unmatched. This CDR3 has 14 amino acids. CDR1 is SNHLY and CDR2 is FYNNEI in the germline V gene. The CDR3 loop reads CASTTRQGNSPLHF. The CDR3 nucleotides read TGTGCCAGCACTACTCGACAGGGGAATTCACCCCTCCACTTT.

For the CDR3, the DNA is TGCGCCAGTCACATCCGACTAGACACCGAGCAGTACTTC. This codes for CASHIRLDTEQYF. This rearrangement joins TRBV5-1 to TRBJ2-7; tentative D call: TRBD2 (6 bases). Per germline, CDR1 SGHRS and CDR2 YFSETQ. This CDR3 contains 13 residues. V was trimmed by 8 bases and J by 6 bases, leaving 18 bases between them.

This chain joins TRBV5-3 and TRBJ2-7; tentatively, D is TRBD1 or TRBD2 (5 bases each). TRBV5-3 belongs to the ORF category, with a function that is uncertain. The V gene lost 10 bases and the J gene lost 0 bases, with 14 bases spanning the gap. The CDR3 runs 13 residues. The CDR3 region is CAGGWGFSYEQYF. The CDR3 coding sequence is TGTGCCGGGGGATGGGGGTTCTCCTACGAGCAGTACTTC.

CDR3 sequence reads: CASSLLGAPRQDLRWVQFF. The CDR3, as DNA: TGTGCCAGCAGTTTGCTTGGGGCGCCTCGACAGGATCTACGGTGGGTGCAGTTCTTC. The chain links TRBV27 to TRBJ2-1; a weak D match, TRBD1 (6 bases). Trimming removed 3 bases from V and 12 bases from J, with 33 bases in between. Germline lookup yields CDR1 MNHEY and CDR2 SMNVEV (reference sequence). The CDR3 sequence is 19 residues long.

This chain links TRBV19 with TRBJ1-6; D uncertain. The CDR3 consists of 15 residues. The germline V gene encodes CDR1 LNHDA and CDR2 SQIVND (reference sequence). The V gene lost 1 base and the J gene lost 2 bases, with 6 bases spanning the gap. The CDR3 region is CASSIGAAYNSPLHF. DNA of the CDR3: TGTGCCAGTAGTATAGGGGCGGCCTATAATTCACCCCTCCACTTT. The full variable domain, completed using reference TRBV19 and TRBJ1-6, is DGGITQSPKYLFRKEGQNVTLSCEQNLNHDAMYWYRQDPGQGLRLIYYSQIVNDFQKGDIAEGYSVSREKKESFPLTVTSAQKNPTAFYLCASSIGAAYNSPLHFGNGTRLTVT.

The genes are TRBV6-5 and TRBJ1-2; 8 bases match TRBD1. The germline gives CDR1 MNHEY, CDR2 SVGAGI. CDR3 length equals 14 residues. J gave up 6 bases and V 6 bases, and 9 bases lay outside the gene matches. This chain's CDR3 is CASRRQGLHNGYTF. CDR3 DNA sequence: TGTGCCAGCAGAAGACAGGGGTTGCATAATGGCTACACCTTC.

The CDR3 DNA reads as TGTGCCAGCAGTGAGGTCTTTCTGCCCGGCGAGCAGTACTTC. Residues: CASSEVFLPGEQYF. The chain uses TRBV25-1 and TRBJ2-7; no clear D. From germline, CDR1 is MGHDK and CDR2 SYGVNS. V lost 3 bases, J lost 6 bases, and 15 bases lay in between. The CDR3 loop spans 14 amino acids.

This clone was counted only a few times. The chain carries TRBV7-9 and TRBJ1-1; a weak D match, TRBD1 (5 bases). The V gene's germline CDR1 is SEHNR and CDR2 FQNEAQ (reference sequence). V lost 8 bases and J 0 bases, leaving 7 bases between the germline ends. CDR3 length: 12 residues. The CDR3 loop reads CASVQVNTEAFF. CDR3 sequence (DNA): TGTGCCAGCGTACAGGTGAACACTGAAGCTTTCTTT.

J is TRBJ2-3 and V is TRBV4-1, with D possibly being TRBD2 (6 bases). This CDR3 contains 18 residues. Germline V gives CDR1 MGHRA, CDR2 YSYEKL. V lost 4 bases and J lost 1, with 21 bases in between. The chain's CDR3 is CASSRRGSEPSGTDTQYF. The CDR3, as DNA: TGCGCCAGCAGCCGGAGGGGTAGCGAACCTAGTGGCACAGATACGCAGTATTTT.

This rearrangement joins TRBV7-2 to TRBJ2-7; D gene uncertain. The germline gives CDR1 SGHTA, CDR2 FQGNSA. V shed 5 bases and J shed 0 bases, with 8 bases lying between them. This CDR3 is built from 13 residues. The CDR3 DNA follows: TGTGCCAGCAGCATTAGTCCCTCCTACGAGCAGTACTTC. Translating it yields CASSISPSYEQYF.

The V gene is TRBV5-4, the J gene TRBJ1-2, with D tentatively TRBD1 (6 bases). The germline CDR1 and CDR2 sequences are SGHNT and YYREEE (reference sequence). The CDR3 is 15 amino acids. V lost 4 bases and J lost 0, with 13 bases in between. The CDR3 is CASSPDRITNYGYTF. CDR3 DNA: TGTGCCAGCAGCCCAGACAGGATCACTAACTATGGCTACACCTTC. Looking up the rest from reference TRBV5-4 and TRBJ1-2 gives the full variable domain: ETGVTQSPTHLIKTRGQQVTLRCSSQSGHNTVSWYQQALGQGPQFIFQYYREEENGRGNFPPRFSGLQFPNYSSELNVNALELDDSALYLCASSPDRITNYGYTFGSGTRLTVV.

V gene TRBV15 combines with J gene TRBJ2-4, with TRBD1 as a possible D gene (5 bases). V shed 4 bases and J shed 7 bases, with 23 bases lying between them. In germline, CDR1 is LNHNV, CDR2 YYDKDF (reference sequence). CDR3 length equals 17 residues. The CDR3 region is CATSTATVNRPWNIQYF. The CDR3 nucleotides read TGTGCCACCAGCACAGCGACAGTCAACCGCCCATGGAACATTCAGTACTTC.

The DNA of the CDR3 is TGCGCCAGCAGCCTGACAGGGTTAAGGGCTTTCTTT. Translation gives CASSLTGLRAFF. The rearrangement links TRBV5-1 to TRBJ1-1; 7 bases line up with TRBD1. Germline V CDR1 and CDR2: SGHRS, YFSETQ. This CDR3 is 12 amino acids long. The junction had 8 bases not matched to a gene; V was cut back by 4 bases and J by 11 bases.

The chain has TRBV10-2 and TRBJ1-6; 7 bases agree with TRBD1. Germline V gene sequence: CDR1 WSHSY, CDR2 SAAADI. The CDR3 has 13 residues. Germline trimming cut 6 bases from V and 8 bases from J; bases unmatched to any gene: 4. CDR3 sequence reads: CASRDRSDSPLHF. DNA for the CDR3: TGCGCCAGCAGGGACAGGTCAGATTCACCCCTCCACTTT.

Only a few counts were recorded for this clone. This chain's CDR3 is CASSSTGTGYRNTEAFF. The CDR3 nucleotides read TGTGCCAGCAGTTCCACCGGGACAGGGTATAGGAACACTGAAGCTTTCTTT. V is TRBV27 and J is TRBJ1-1, with 9 bases identical to TRBD1. V lost 4 bases and J lost 1; bases outside the gene matches: 10. CDR1 is MNHEY and CDR2 is SMNVEV in the germline V gene (reference sequence). The CDR3 length is 17 residues.

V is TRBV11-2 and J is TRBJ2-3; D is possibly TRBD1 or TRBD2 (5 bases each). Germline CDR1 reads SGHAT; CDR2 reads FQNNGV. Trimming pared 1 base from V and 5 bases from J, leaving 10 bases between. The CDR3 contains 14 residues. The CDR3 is CASSLGGVGDTQYF. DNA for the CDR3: TGTGCCAGCAGCTTAGGAGGGGTTGGAGATACGCAGTATTTT.

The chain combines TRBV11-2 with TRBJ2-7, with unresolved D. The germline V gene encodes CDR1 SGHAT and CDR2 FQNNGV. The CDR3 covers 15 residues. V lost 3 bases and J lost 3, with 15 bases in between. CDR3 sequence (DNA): TGTGCCAGCAGCTTCTGGACGGCAGACATCTACGAGCAGTACTTC. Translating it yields CASSFWTADIYEQYF.

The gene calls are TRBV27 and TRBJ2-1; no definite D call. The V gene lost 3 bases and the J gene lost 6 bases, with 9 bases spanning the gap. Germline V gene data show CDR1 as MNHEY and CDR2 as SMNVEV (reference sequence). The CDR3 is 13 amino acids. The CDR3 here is CASSFSWGNEQFF. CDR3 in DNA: TGTGCCAGCAGTTTCAGTTGGGGCAATGAGCAGTTCTTC.

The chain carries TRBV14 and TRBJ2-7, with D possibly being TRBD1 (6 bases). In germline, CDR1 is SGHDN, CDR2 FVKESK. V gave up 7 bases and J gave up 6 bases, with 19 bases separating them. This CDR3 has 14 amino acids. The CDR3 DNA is TGTGCCAGCATAGGGCATCCAAGGGGGTTCGAGCAGTACTTC. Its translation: CASIGHPRGFEQYF.

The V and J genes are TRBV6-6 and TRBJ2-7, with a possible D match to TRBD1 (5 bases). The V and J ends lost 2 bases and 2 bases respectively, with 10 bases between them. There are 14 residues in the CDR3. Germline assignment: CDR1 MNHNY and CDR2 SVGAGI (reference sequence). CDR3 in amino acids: CASSYKGKTYEQYF. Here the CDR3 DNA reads TGTGCCAGCAGTTACAAGGGGAAGACCTACGAGCAGTACTTC.

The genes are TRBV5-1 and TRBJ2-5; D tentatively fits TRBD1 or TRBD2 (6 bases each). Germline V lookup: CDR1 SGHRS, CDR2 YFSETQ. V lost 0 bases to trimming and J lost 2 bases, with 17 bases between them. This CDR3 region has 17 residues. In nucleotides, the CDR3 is TGCGCCAGCAGCTTGGCCCGAACGGGGGCAAAGCAAGAGACCCAGTACTTC. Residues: CASSLARTGAKQETQYF.

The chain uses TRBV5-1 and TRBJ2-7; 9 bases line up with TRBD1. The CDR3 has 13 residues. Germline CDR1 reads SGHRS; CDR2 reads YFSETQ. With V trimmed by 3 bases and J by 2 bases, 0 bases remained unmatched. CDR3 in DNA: TGCGCCAGCAGCTGGACAGGGGCCTACGAGCAGTACTTC. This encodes CASSWTGAYEQYF.

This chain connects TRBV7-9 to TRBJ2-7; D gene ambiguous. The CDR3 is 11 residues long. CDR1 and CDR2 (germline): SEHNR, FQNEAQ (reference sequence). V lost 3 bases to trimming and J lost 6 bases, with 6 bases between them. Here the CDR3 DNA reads TGTGCCAGCAGCTTTGGGGTCGAGCAGTACTTC. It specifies CASSFGVEQYF.

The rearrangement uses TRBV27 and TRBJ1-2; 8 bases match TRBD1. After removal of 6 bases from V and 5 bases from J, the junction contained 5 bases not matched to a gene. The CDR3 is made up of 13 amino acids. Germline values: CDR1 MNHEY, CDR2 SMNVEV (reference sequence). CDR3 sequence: CASSPRQGYGYTF. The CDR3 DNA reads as TGTGCCAGCAGCCCACGACAGGGGTATGGCTACACCTTC.

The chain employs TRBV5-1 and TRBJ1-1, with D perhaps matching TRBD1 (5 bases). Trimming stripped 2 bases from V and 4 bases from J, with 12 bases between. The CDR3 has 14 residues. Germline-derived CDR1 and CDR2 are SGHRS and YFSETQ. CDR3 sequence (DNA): TGCGCCAGCAGCTTACCGGGGCCGACCACTGAAGCTTTCTTT. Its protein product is CASSLPGPTTEAFF.

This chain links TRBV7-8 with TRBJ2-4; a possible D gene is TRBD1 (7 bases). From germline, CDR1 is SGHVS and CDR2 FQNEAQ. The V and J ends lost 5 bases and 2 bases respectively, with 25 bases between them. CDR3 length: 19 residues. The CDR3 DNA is TGTGCCAGCAGCCCAGGGGGAAGGCCGGGGGCGGTCCCCAAAAACATTCAGTACTTC. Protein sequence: CASSPGGRPGAVPKNIQYF.